The 18 T cell receptor beta chains given below trace back to one sample, sequenced in a study of blood T cell repertoires in COVID-19. The method was immunoSEQ multiplex PCR; TCRdb's version includes in-frame clones alone and lacks a portion of them. The data show under 200,000 clones, approximately 80% seen once. The sample comprised PBMCs or T cells enriched from blood (not recorded which). These receptors were taken from a man aged 50 to 60 who had recovered from COVID-19.

This chain connects TRBV5-6 to TRBJ2-3; the match to TRBD1 covers 7 bases. The germline CDR1 and CDR2 sequences are SGHDT and YYEEEE. CDR3 length equals 14 residues. J lost 2 bases, V lost 3 bases, and 3 bases had no gene match. CDR3 in amino acids: CASSWTGPTDTQYF. The DNA for the CDR3 is TGTGCCAGCAGCTGGACAGGCCCCACAGATACGCAGTATTTT.

The chain joins TRBV4-2 to TRBJ1-1; possible D gene TRBD1, 5 bases. Per germline, CDR1 LGHNA and CDR2 YNFKEQ. The CDR3 has 16 amino acids. Deletions cut 3 bases from V and 3 bases from J, with 17 bases between. The CDR3 DNA reads TGTGCCAGCAGCCATTTGGGGCAGGGCATCGACACTGAAGCTTTCTTT. This gives the protein CASSHLGQGIDTEAFF.

The chain combines TRBV24-1 with TRBJ2-3; no definite D call. Deletions cut 5 bases from V and 1 base from J, with 6 bases between. CDR1 is KGHDR and CDR2 is SFDVKD in the germline V gene. The CDR3 sequence is 13 residues long. The CDR3 here is CATSVARTDTQYF. As DNA, the CDR3 is TGTGCCACCAGTGTAGCCCGCACAGATACGCAGTATTTT.

This clone was observed a single time. This chain joins TRBV30 and TRBJ1-1, with 11 bases fitting TRBD1. V shed 7 bases, J shed 10 bases, and the junction held 11 bases outside the gene matches. Germline V gives CDR1 GTSNPN, CDR2 SVGIG (reference sequence). The CDR3 consists of 13 residues. For the CDR3, the DNA is TGTGCCTCCCATTCTGGGACAGGGGGGGCAGCTTTCTTT. Translation: CASHSGTGGAAFF.

This chain joins TRBV12-3 or TRBV12-4 and TRBJ2-7; 7 nucleotides match TRBD2. Losses at the gene ends were 2 bases for V and 4 bases for J; bases not matched to a gene: 2. The CDR3 sequence is 13 residues long. This CDR3 is CASSLWGGYEQYF. CDR3 DNA: TGTGCCAGCAGTTTATGGGGGGGGTACGAGCAGTACTTC.

Here the CDR3 DNA reads TGTGCCAGCAGGAGCGGGGGGGCCTCTAATGAGCAGTTCTTC. Translation: CASRSGGASNEQFF. The rearrangement uses TRBV28 and TRBJ2-1; 10 positions match TRBD2. After removal of 6 bases from V and 7 bases from J, the junction contained 6 bases not matched to a gene. The CDR3 is 14 residues long. CDR1 and CDR2 from the germline V gene are MDHEN and SYDVKM.

This rearrangement joins TRBV2 to TRBJ2-3; possible D gene TRBD2, 6 bases. Trimming cost V 8 bases and J 0 bases, with 9 bases left between them. The CDR3 is made up of 13 amino acids. CDR1 is SNHLY and CDR2 is FYNNEI in the germline V gene. CDR3: CASRGTSTDTQYF. Here the CDR3 DNA reads TGTGCCAGCCGAGGGACTAGCACAGATACGCAGTATTTT.

This clone showed up many times. DNA for the CDR3: TGTGCCAGCAGCCAAGATCCTAGCGGGGGGGCAGAGACCCAGTACTTC. Translated: CASSQDPSGGAETQYF. V and J are TRBV4-2 and TRBJ2-5; TRBD2 matches 12 bases. This CDR3 has 16 amino acids. In germline, CDR1 is LGHNA, CDR2 YNFKEQ. With 0 bases clipped from V and 4 bases from J, the junction kept 3 bases outside the gene matches.

The rearrangement joins TRBV19 to TRBJ1-4; D unresolved. CDR3 length equals 13 residues. CDR1 is LNHDA and CDR2 is SQIVND in the germline V gene (reference sequence). Between the trimmed V and J ends, which lost 3 bases and 5 bases, there was a span of 7 bases. This CDR3 is CASSISRNEKLFF. CDR3 DNA: TGTGCCAGTAGTATCTCCAGAAATGAAAAACTGTTTTTT.

The J gene is TRBJ2-3, the V gene TRBV5-6, with TRBD2 as a possible D gene (6 bases). The CDR3 loop spans 15 amino acids. Germline CDR1 is SGHDT and CDR2 is YYEEEE. Trimming removed 6 bases at V and 0 bases at J, with 14 bases between. CDR3 sequence reads: CASNLEDYSTDTQYF. The CDR3 DNA reads as TGTGCCAGCAACCTCGAGGACTATAGCACAGATACGCAGTATTTT.

This clone was found a few times. The chain is built from TRBV7-9 and TRBJ1-6; 7 bases line up with TRBD1. CDR1 is SEHNR, CDR2 FQNEAQ, per germline (reference sequence). There are 14 residues in the CDR3. V trimming: 4 bases; J trimming: 9 bases; junction bases outside the gene matches: 6. DNA of the CDR3: TGTGCCAGCAGCTGGGACAGCGAGTCTTCACCCCTCCACTTT. Its translation is CASSWDSESSPLHF.

This clone was recorded only once. The chain employs TRBV6-5 and TRBJ1-2, with D uncertain. The V gene's germline CDR1 is MNHEY and CDR2 SVGAGI. V lost 3 bases and J 8 bases, leaving 10 bases between the germline ends. The CDR3 has 12 residues. CDR3 DNA sequence: TGTGCCAGCAGTTATCGACTAGGCGGCTACACCTTC. It yields the protein CASSYRLGGYTF.

This chain links TRBV10-3 with TRBJ1-1; 10 nucleotides align to TRBD1. Germline loops: CDR1 ENHRY, CDR2 SYGVKD. Trimming took 8 bases from V and 5 from J; bases not matched to a gene: 11. This CDR3 contains 15 residues. This chain's CDR3 is CAILDRGKGRTEAFF. In nucleotides, the CDR3 is TGTGCCATCCTGGACAGGGGGAAGGGGAGGACTGAAGCTTTCTTT.

The rearrangement uses TRBV3-1 (or the pseudogene TRBV3-2) and TRBJ1-6, with 7 bases identical to TRBD1. This CDR3 contains 15 residues. CDR1 LGHDT and CDR2 YNNKEL come from the germline V gene (reference sequence). With 3 bases clipped from V and 9 bases from J, the junction kept 8 bases outside the gene matches. The chain's CDR3 is CASSQRGHFRSPLHF. The CDR3 DNA reads as TGTGCCAGCAGCCAGAGGGGGCATTTTCGTTCACCCCTCCACTTT.

In this sample, this clone turned up a few times. This chain connects TRBV3-1 (or the pseudogene TRBV3-2) to TRBJ1-5; perhaps TRBD1 as D (6 bases). The CDR3 has 14 residues. Between the trimmed V and J ends, which lost 6 bases and 6 bases, there was a span of 15 bases. Per germline, CDR1 LGHDT and CDR2 YNNKEL (reference sequence). In DNA, the CDR3 is TGTGCCAGCAGTCCCGGGGGGCTGGGTCAGCCCCAGCATTTT. Translation gives CASSPGGLGQPQHF.

This clone has a single count. V is TRBV4-2 and J is TRBJ2-3; 9 bases line up with TRBD1. V lost 2 bases and J lost 6; bases outside the gene matches: 9. The V gene's germline CDR1 is LGHNA and CDR2 YNFKEQ. The CDR3 sequence is 16 residues long. The CDR3 loop reads CASSQSRGQGTDTQYF. CDR3 DNA sequence: TGTGCCAGCAGCCAATCCAGGGGACAGGGAACCGATACGCAGTATTTT.

The chain uses TRBV18 and TRBJ2-5; TRBD1 is a possible D gene (5 bases). Deletions cut 2 bases from V and 5 bases from J, with 12 bases between. The germline V gene has CDR1 KGHSH and CDR2 LQKENI. CDR3 length equals 14 residues. CDR3 loop: CASSPFWGVETQYF. CDR3 coding DNA: TGTGCCAGCTCACCATTCTGGGGCGTCGAGACCCAGTACTTC.

This rearrangement joins TRBV19 to TRBJ1-2; 9 nucleotides line up with TRBD1. Germline V gives CDR1 LNHDA, CDR2 SQIVND (reference sequence). The length of the CDR3 is 14 residues. V lost 5 bases to trimming and J lost 7 bases; unmatched junction nucleotides: 8. In nucleotides, the CDR3 is TGTGCCAGTAGTTCCCCCGGGACAGGGTTTGGCTACACCTTC. Its protein is CASSSPGTGFGYTF.